This TCR beta chain was obtained from a study of cytomegalovirus exposure and HLA in healthy donors. In germline, CDR1 is MNHEY, CDR2 SMNVEV (reference sequence). The CDR3 runs to 15 residues. The V segment lost 5 bases and the J segment 0 bases; nucleotides outside the gene matches: 4. It was with 60 Vbeta and 13 Jbeta primers that the PCR ran. Using immunoSEQ multiplex PCR, the repertoire was profiled, and TCRdb retains in-frame clones only, with some absent. The sample has around 34,000 clones, and its top ten clones hold about 1.9%. The material sequenced was PBMCs. The V gene is TRBV27, the J gene TRBJ1-2, with 9 bases lining up with TRBD1. The TCR comes from a woman in her forties in good health and CMV-seropositive. The CDR3 is CASSPTGGANYGYTF. CDR3 bases: TGTGCCAGCAGTCCCACAGGGGGCGCTAACTATGGCTACACCTTC.